Shown below are 20 T cell receptor beta chains from a single sample sequenced in a study of control samples from healthy donors and cancer patients. The table came from immunoSEQ multiplex PCR; TCRdb's copy has only in-frame clones and leaves some out. Seen here are 150,000 to 200,000 clones, 88% observed once, and the top ten hold 4.5% to 6%. Sequences were obtained from blood. Source of these receptors: a woman in her thirties in good health.

This chain uses TRBV19 with TRBJ1-2, with 10 bases aligning to TRBD1. CDR1 LNHDA and CDR2 SQIVND come from the germline V gene (reference sequence). This CDR3 comprises 14 residues. Losses at the gene ends were 5 bases for V and 9 bases for J; bases not matched to a gene: 9. CDR3 residues: CASSPEGQGSRYTF. Here the CDR3 DNA reads TGTGCCAGTAGTCCAGAGGGACAGGGGAGTCGCTACACCTTC.

The genes are TRBV5-1 and TRBJ2-2, with 7 nucleotides matching TRBD1. The CDR3 spans 17 residues. Germline-derived CDR1 and CDR2 are SGHRS and YFSETQ. V lost 0 bases and J lost 6; bases outside the gene matches: 11. CDR3 sequence: CASSLAKGRGISGELFF. Written as DNA, the CDR3 is TGCGCCAGCAGCTTGGCCAAGGGCAGGGGGATTTCCGGGGAGCTGTTTTTT.

The chain employs TRBV2 and TRBJ2-3, with no clear D. Trimming took off 7 bases at V and 2 bases at J, with 7 bases between the two ends. There are 12 residues in the CDR3. Germline CDR1 and CDR2: SNHLY and FYNNEI. CDR3 sequence (DNA): TGTGCCAGCAAGAGCGACACAGATACGCAGTATTTT. The encoded protein is CASKSDTDTQYF. The variable domain in full, completed from reference TRBV2 and TRBJ2-3, reads EPEVTQTPSHQVTQMGQEVILRCVPISNHLYFYWYRQILGQKVEFLVSFYNNEISEKSEIFDDQFSVERPDGSNFTLKIRSTKLEDSAMYFCASKSDTDTQYFGPGTRLTVL.

This chain uses TRBV2 with TRBJ1-2, with 7 bases aligning to TRBD1. CDR3 size: 14 residues. V shed 4 bases and J 5 bases; nucleotides not matched to a gene: 7. Germline V CDR1 and CDR2: SNHLY, FYNNEI. CDR3 in DNA: TGTGCCAGCAGTGGGTCGACAGGGACTTATGGCTACACCTTC. Translation gives CASSGSTGTYGYTF. Full variable domain (missing parts from reference TRBV2 and TRBJ1-2): EPEVTQTPSHQVTQMGQEVILRCVPISNHLYFYWYRQILGQKVEFLVSFYNNEISEKSEIFDDQFSVERPDGSNFTLKIRSTKLEDSAMYFCASSGSTGTYGYTFGSGTRLTVV.

The chain couples TRBV7-2 to TRBJ1-2; unclear D gene. CDR1 and CDR2 from the germline V gene are SGHTA and FQGNSA. CDR3 length: 14 amino acids. Trimming left V 3 bases short and J 3 bases short, with 11 bases between. Here the CDR3 reads CASSLEIWDYGYTF. Written as DNA, the CDR3 is TGTGCCAGCAGCTTGGAGATTTGGGACTATGGCTACACCTTC.

The chain uses TRBV5-1 and TRBJ2-5; 8 bases are a match to TRBD2. The CDR3 is made up of 14 amino acids. Germline V gives CDR1 SGHRS, CDR2 YFSETQ. Trimming at V came to 1 base and at J to 5 bases, leaving 4 bases not matched to a gene. CDR3 in DNA: TGCGCCAGCAGCTTGCGGCTAGCGGGCGAGACCCAGTACTTC. Protein: CASSLRLAGETQYF.

The chain links TRBV7-9 to TRBJ1-1; D gene ambiguous. Germline V CDR1 and CDR2: SEHNR, FQNEAQ (reference sequence). The V gene lost 7 bases and the J gene lost 2 bases, with 17 bases spanning the gap. The CDR3 consists of 15 residues. The CDR3 reads CASNPRPGSNTEAFF. CDR3 sequence (DNA): TGTGCCAGCAACCCTAGGCCGGGCAGCAACACTGAAGCTTTCTTT.

The V and J genes are TRBV9 and TRBJ2-1; the D is unclear. The V and J ends lost 0 bases and 2 bases respectively, with 15 bases between them. This CDR3 contains 17 residues. CDR1 and CDR2 from the germline V gene are SGDLS and YYNGEE. The CDR3 here is CASSVGNIYETYNEQFF. Written as DNA, the CDR3 is TGTGCCAGCAGCGTAGGTAATATCTATGAGACCTACAATGAGCAGTTCTTC.

This chain connects TRBV19 to TRBJ1-2, with 7 bases aligning to TRBD1. Germline V gene sequence: CDR1 LNHDA, CDR2 SQIVND (reference sequence). The CDR3 length is 18 residues. With V trimmed by 6 bases and J by 7 bases, 23 bases remained unmatched. This CDR3 reads CASRHSLLGQAVRSGYTF. CDR3 nucleotide sequence: TGTGCCAGTAGACATTCCCTTCTTGGACAGGCCGTTAGGAGTGGCTACACCTTC.

This chain uses TRBV5-1 with TRBJ1-1; 8 bases are shared with TRBD1. The CDR3 is 14 residues long. Germline assignment: CDR1 SGHRS and CDR2 YFSETQ. With 7 bases clipped from V and 1 base from J, the junction kept 6 bases outside the gene matches. CDR3 nucleotides: TGCGCCAGCCGGGACAGGCGGACGAACACTGAAGCTTTCTTT. Amino acid sequence: CASRDRRTNTEAFF.

The chain combines TRBV21-1 with TRBJ2-2. TRBV21-1 counts as a pseudogene. The CDR3 spans 10 residues. Written as DNA, the CDR3 is TGTGCCAGCCATGGCGGGGAGCTGTTTTTT. Its translation: CASHGGELFF.

DNA of the CDR3: TGTGCCAGCAGCCCCAGGGGAGGGAAGCTAACTAGCGGGAGGGCCGGTGAGCAGTTCTTC. It encodes CASSPRGGKLTSGRAGEQFF. This chain links TRBV3-1 (or the pseudogene TRBV3-2) with TRBJ2-1; 13 nucleotides align to TRBD2. V shed 4 bases, J shed 9 bases, and the junction held 21 bases outside the gene matches. The length of the CDR3 is 20 residues. From germline, CDR1 is LGHDT and CDR2 YNNKEL (reference sequence).

The chain carries TRBV5-5 and TRBJ1-2; a possible D gene is TRBD1 (5 bases). Germline loops: CDR1 SGHKS, CDR2 YYEKEE (reference sequence). V gave up 4 bases and J gave up 4 bases, with 14 bases separating them. The CDR3 sequence is 14 residues long. This CDR3 reads CASSLTRGSYGYTF. The CDR3 nucleotides read TGTGCCAGCAGCCTCACGAGGGGTAGCTATGGCTACACCTTC.

The gene calls are TRBV7-9 and TRBJ1-1; D call uncertain. V lost 6 bases and J lost 10, with 21 bases in between. This CDR3 spans 14 amino acids. Germline V CDR1 and CDR2: SEHNR, FQNEAQ (reference sequence). The CDR3 sequence is CASSLSQTPQVAFF. Written as DNA, the CDR3 is TGTGCCAGCAGTCTATCTCAAACTCCGCAAGTAGCTTTCTTT.

This sequence joins TRBV6-5 and TRBJ1-2, with D perhaps matching TRBD1 (6 bases). V dropped 2 bases and J dropped 5 bases, with 12 bases sitting between them. CDR1 is MNHEY, CDR2 SVGAGI, per germline. The CDR3 consists of 14 residues. The CDR3 nucleotides are TGTGCCAGCAGTTACAAGGGGGTGGAATATGGCTACACCTTC. It is translated as CASSYKGVEYGYTF.

The rearrangement joins TRBV9 to TRBJ2-5; 13 bases map to TRBD2. Per the germline V gene, CDR1 is SGDLS and CDR2 is YYNGEE. V gave up 4 bases and J gave up 5 bases; unmatched junction bases: 8. The CDR3 extends over 16 amino acids. DNA for the CDR3: TGTGCCAGCAGCCCCTGGACTAGCGGGGGCGGGGAGACCCAGTACTTC. Translation: CASSPWTSGGGETQYF.

J is TRBJ2-3 and V is TRBV4-1; D is perhaps TRBD1 or TRBD2 (6 bases each). The germline gives CDR1 MGHRA, CDR2 YSYEKL. This CDR3 comprises 15 residues. V gave up 4 bases and J gave up 0 bases, with 11 bases separating them. The CDR3 DNA reads as TGCGCCAGCAGCCTTGGGGGGCCGAGCACAGATACGCAGTATTTT. It translates to CASSLGGPSTDTQYF.

This chain joins TRBV14 and TRBJ2-5; D unclear. The germline V and J ends were trimmed by 0 bases and 4 bases, with 6 bases remaining between them. CDR1 SGHDN and CDR2 FVKESK come from the germline V gene. CDR3 length equals 13 residues. The CDR3 DNA reads as TGTGCCAGCAGCCAAGAGGATCGAGAGACCCAGTACTTC. It translates to CASSQEDRETQYF. The full variable domain, its missing parts supplied by reference TRBV14 and TRBJ2-5, is EAGVTQFPSHSVIEKGQTVTLRCDPISGHDNLYWYRRVMGKEIKFLLHFVKESKQDESGMPNNRFLAERTGGTYSTLKVQPAELEDSGVYFCASSQEDRETQYFGPGTRLLVL.

This chain links TRBV6-5 with TRBJ1-2, with TRBD1 as a possible D gene (5 bases). Germline V gives CDR1 MNHEY, CDR2 SVGAGI. This CDR3 region has 13 residues. Trimming removed 11 bases at V and 2 bases at J, with 15 bases between. The CDR3 here is CAGSGTENYGYTF. CDR3 sequence (DNA): TGTGCCGGGTCAGGGACGGAAAACTATGGCTACACCTTC.

The chain carries TRBV19 and TRBJ2-1; maybe TRBD2 (5 bases). This CDR3 has 16 amino acids. CDR1 and CDR2 (germline): LNHDA, SQIVND (reference sequence). The ends were cut back, 4 bases at V and 9 bases at J, with 22 bases in the middle. As DNA, the CDR3 is TGTGCCAGTAGTAAACTCGAGTCCTCCCGAGGGAGTGAGCAGTTCTTC. Amino acid sequence: CASSKLESSRGSEQFF. The full variable domain, its missing parts supplied by reference TRBV19 and TRBJ2-1, is DGGITQSPKYLFRKEGQNVTLSCEQNLNHDAMYWYRQDPGQGLRLIYYSQIVNDFQKGDIAEGYSVSREKKESFPLTVTSAQKNPTAFYLCASSKLESSRGSEQFFGPGTRLTVL.